This T cell receptor beta chain stems from a study of naive and memory T cell subsets. This CDR3 contains 15 residues. Germline V gene lookup returns CDR1 DFQATT and CDR2 SNEGSKA (reference sequence). With V trimmed by 5 bases and J by 0 bases, 8 bases remained unmatched. Both TRBC1 and TRBC2 were covered by a beta constant-region primer of two equimolar oligonucleotides. TCRdb re-analysed the UMI-ligation and nested PCR reads in MiXCR, keeping a single row per CDR3 protein. This sample has 130,000 to 150,000 distinct CDR3 sequences; about 17% occur once, and the top ten carry around 0.14%. This clonotype was detected a few times.

V is TRBV20-1 and J is TRBJ1-1; 8 nucleotides match TRBD1. This clonotype originated in a human donor in good health. The sequencing input was naive CD4+ T cells from blood. The CDR3 nucleotides read TGCAGTGCTCGGTATGACAGGGGAATGAACACTGAAGCTTTCTTT. Translated: CSARYDRGMNTEAFF.